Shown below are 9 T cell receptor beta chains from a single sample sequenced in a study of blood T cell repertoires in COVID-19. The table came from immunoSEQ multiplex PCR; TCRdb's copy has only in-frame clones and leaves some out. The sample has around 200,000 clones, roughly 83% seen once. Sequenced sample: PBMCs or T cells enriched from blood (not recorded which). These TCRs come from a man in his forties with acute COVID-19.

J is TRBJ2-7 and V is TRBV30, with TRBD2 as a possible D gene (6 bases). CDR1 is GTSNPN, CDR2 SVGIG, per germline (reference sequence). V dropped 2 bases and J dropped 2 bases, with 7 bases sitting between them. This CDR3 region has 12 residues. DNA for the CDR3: TGTGCCTGGAGTAGACTAGCCTACGAGCAGTACTTC. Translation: CAWSRLAYEQYF.

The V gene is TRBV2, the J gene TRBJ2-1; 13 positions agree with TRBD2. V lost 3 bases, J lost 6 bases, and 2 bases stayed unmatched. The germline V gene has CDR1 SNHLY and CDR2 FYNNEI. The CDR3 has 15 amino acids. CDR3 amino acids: CASSEGLAGTNEQFF. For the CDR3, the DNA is TGTGCCAGCAGTGAGGGACTAGCGGGAACCAATGAGCAGTTCTTC. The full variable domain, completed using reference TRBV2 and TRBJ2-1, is EPEVTQTPSHQVTQMGQEVILRCVPISNHLYFYWYRQILGQKVEFLVSFYNNEISEKSEIFDDQFSVERPDGSNFTLKIRSTKLEDSAMYFCASSEGLAGTNEQFFGPGTRLTVL.

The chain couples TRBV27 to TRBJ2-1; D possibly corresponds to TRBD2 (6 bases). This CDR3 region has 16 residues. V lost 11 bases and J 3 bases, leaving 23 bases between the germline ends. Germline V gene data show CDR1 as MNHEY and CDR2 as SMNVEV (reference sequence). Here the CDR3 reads CASTGQGEALYNEQFF. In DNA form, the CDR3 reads TGTGCCTCCACCGGTCAAGGGGAGGCCCTCTACAATGAGCAGTTCTTC.

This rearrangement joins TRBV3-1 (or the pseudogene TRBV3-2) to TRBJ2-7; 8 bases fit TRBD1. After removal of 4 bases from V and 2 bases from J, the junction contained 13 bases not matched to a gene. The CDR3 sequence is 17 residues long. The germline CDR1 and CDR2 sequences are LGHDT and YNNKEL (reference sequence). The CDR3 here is CASSPKSAGQGTYEQYF. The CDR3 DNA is TGTGCCAGCAGCCCGAAATCAGCTGGACAGGGAACCTACGAGCAGTACTTC.

CDR3 nucleotides: TGTGCCAGCAGCTTCGCGGGATTTAGCTCCTACAATGAGCAGTTCTTC. Encoded protein: CASSFAGFSSYNEQFF. The chain joins TRBV11-2 to TRBJ2-1; D possibly corresponds to TRBD2 (6 bases). V was cut by 3 bases and J by 0 bases, with 12 bases left in between. The CDR3 loop spans 16 amino acids. Germline V gene data show CDR1 as SGHAT and CDR2 as FQNNGV.

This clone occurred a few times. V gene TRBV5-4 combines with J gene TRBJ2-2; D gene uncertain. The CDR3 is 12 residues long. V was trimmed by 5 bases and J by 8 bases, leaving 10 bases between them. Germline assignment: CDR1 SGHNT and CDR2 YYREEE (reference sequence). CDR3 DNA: TGTGCCAGCAGTGACCAGAGGGGGGAGCTGTTTTTT. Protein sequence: CASSDQRGELFF.

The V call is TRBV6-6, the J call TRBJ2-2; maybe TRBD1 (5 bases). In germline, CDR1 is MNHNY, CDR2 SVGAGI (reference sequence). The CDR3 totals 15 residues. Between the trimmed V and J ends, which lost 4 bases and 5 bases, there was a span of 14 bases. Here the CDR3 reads CASSSGRVGTGELFF. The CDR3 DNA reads TGTGCCAGCAGTTCAGGCAGGGTCGGTACCGGGGAGCTGTTTTTT.

In nucleotides, the CDR3 is TGTGCCACCAGTGATCCAGGGACAGGGGCTGAGCAGTTCTTC. This sequence encodes CATSDPGTGAEQFF. The V and J genes are TRBV24-1 and TRBJ2-1; 10 nucleotides match TRBD1. The CDR3 sequence is 14 residues long. V gave up 3 bases and J gave up 9 bases; unmatched junction bases: 4. Looked up from germline, CDR1 is KGHDR and CDR2 is SFDVKD.

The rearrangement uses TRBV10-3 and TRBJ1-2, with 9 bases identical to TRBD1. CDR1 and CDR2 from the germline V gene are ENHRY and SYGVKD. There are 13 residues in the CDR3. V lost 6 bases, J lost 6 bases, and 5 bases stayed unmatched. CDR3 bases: TGTGCCATCAGCACACAGGGGGCCCATGGCTACACCTTC. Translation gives CAISTQGAHGYTF.